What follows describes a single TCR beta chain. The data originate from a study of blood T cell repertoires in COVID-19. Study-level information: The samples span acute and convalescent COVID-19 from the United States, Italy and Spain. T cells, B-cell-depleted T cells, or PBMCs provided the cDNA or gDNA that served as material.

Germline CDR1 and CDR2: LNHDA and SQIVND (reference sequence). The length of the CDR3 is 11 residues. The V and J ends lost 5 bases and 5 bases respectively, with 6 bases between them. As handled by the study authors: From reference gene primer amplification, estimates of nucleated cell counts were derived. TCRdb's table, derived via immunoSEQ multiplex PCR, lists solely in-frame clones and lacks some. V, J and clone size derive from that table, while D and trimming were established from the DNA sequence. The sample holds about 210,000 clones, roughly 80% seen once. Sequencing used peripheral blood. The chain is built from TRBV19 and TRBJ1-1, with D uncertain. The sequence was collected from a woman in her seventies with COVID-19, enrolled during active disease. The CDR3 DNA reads TGTGCCAGTAGTTCGAGGACTGAAGCTTTCTTT. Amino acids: CASSSRTEAFF.